This T cell receptor beta chain came from a study of T cell changes during pregnancy in multiple sclerosis. Only a few counts were recorded for this clone. Measured with immunoSEQ multiplex PCR; TCRdb has only the in-frame clones, and not every one. The table includes 85,000 to 130,000 clones, roughly 92% detected once. CDR1 is MNHEY and CDR2 is SMNVEV in the germline V gene (reference sequence). Trimming took off 6 bases at V and 13 bases at J, with 22 bases between the two ends. There are 15 residues in the CDR3. The genes are TRBV27 and TRBJ1-6; D might be TRBD1 (5 bases). Sequencing was performed on peripheral blood, taken after pregnancy. The TCR originated in a female donor with multiple sclerosis, enrolled in a pregnancy study. CDR3 amino acids: CASSSLQGGKSPLHF. For the CDR3, the DNA is TGTGCCAGCAGCTCCCTCCAGGGAGGGAAATCCCCCCTCCACTTT.